Included here is one TCR beta chain sequence, with context. Antigen specificity is unknown. This CDR3 region has 16 residues. Per germline, CDR1 SGHRS and CDR2 YFSETQ. The J segment lost 2 bases and the V segment lost 0 bases, leaving 0 bases of the junction unmatched. The data are from a study of shared clonotypes between healthy human individuals. Across the whole study: Used for every donor were three CD4 naive, three CD4 memory, two CD8 naive and one CD8 memory plate.

Study results and limitations: Of the naive CD4 clonotypes, around 5.2% were shared across several donors. Estimated clonotype richness was generally higher in naive than memory subsets. Relative to their counterparts shared across all four donors, non-shared clonotypes exhibited diminished generation probabilities.

CD8 cells regarded as naive lacked CD45RO, were positively chosen for CCR7, and omitted terminally differentiated effector memory CD45RA+ cells. TCRdb keeps only in-frame clones here, not all; method: immunoSEQ multiplex PCR. The repertoire holds about 800,000 clones, with 95% to 97% as singletons. The receptor's source is a man aged 30-40 years in good health. The sequenced material came from naive CD8+ T cells sorted from blood. The chain is built from TRBV5-1 and TRBJ2-7; 15 nucleotides align to TRBD2. DNA of the CDR3: TGCGCCAGCAGCTTGGGGACTAGCGGGAGGGCCTACGAGCAGTACTTC. It codes for CASSLGTSGRAYEQYF.